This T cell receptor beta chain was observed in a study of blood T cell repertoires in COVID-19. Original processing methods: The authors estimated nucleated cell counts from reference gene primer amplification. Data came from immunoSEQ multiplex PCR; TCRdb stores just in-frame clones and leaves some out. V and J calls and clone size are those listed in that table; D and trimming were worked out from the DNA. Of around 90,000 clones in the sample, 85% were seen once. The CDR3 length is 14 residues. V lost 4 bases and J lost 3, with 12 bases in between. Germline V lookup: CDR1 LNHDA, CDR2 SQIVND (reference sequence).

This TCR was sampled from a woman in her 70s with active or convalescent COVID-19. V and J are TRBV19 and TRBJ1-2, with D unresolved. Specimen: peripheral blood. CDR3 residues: CASSNQVGDYGYTF. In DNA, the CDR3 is TGTGCCAGTAGTAATCAAGTGGGCGACTATGGCTACACCTTC.